The clone carrying this T cell receptor (beta chain) was detected many times. As yet, its antigen is unknown. These data are taken from a study of T cells in Graves' hyperthyroidism and ophthalmopathy. Study-wide results and limits: Most thyroid-expanded clonotypes above 0.001 were also found in blood. Before onset, by a median of approximately 6.2 months, the model predicted ophthalmopathy.

The TCR beta CDR3 regions underwent amplification using RNA transcripts as the source. The study used the HTBI primer set for a first-round RT-PCR of the TCR CDR3. Each CDR3 protein gets one entry after TCRdb re-called the multiplex PCR reads with MiXCR. The sample holds about 270,000 distinct CDR3 sequences; around 26% are singletons and the top ten take around 32%. V lost 3 bases to trimming and J lost 6 bases, with 15 bases between them. The CDR3 extends over 14 amino acids. CDR1 MNHEY and CDR2 SVGAGI come from the germline V gene. Active moderate-to-severe ophthalmopathy, Clinical Activity Score at least 3, NOSPECS at least 4, under 3 months' duration. Uncontrolled infection, other autoimmune disease, pregnancy or lactation led to exclusion.

The chain couples TRBV6-5 to TRBJ2-7, with D perhaps matching TRBD2 (6 bases). This TCR derives from a woman between 35 and 50 years old with Graves' ophthalmopathy. Sequencing was done on a sample of blood. In DNA form, the CDR3 reads TGTGCCAGCAGTTATCGCGTGGGGGGAACCGAGCAGTACTTC. It specifies CASSYRVGGTEQYF.